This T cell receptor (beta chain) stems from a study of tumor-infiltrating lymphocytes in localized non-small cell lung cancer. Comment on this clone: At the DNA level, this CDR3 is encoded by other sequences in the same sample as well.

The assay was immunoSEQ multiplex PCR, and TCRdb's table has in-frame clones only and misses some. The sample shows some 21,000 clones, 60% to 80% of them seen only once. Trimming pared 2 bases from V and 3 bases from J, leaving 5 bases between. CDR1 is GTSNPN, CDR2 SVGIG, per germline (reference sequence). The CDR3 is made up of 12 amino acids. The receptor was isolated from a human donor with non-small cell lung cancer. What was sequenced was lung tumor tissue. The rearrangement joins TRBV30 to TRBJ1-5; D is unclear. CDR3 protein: CAWSTDNQPQHF. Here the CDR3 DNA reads TGTGCCTGGAGTACCGACAATCAGCCCCAGCATTTT.